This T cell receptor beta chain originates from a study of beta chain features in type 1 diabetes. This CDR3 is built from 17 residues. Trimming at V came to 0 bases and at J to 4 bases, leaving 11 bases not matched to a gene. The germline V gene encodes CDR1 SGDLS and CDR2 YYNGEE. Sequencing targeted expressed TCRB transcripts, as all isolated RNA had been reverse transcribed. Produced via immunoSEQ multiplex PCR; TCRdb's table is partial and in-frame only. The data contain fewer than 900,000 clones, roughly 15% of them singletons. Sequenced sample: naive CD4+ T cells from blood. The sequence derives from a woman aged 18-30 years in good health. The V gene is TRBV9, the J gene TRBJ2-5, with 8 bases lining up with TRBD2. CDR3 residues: CASSVAPSGGIGETQYF. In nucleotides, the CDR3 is TGTGCCAGCAGCGTAGCCCCTTCGGGGGGGATTGGAGAGACCCAGTACTTC.